This note documents a single T cell receptor beta chain sequence. Its antigen is undetermined. These data belong to a study of blood T cells in healthy people across ages. For the second PCR, which ran for about 6 to 11 cycles, a sample-barcoded 5' primer and a J-beta primer mix were used. Using its own MiXCR run on the 5' RACE reads, TCRdb lists one record per CDR3 protein. Here the sample spans about 900,000 distinct CDR3 sequences, 60% to 80% being singletons. The CDR3 consists of 15 residues. CDR1 is MNHEY and CDR2 is SMNVEV in the germline V gene (reference sequence). V lost 6 bases and J 0 bases, leaving 15 bases between the germline ends. The study's findings and limits: Per million T cells, TCR beta diversity dropped about linearly as age rose. There were more naive CD4+ cells and higher diversity in long-lived donors than in aged donors.

Sequencing was done on a sample of blood. The sequence came from a man aged 25 to 40 in good health. The chain links TRBV27 to TRBJ2-7; no firm D call. This CDR3 is CASRPRRLSSYEQYF. The CDR3 region has the DNA TGTGCCAGCAGGCCAAGGCGGCTGAGCTCCTACGAGCAGTACTTC.